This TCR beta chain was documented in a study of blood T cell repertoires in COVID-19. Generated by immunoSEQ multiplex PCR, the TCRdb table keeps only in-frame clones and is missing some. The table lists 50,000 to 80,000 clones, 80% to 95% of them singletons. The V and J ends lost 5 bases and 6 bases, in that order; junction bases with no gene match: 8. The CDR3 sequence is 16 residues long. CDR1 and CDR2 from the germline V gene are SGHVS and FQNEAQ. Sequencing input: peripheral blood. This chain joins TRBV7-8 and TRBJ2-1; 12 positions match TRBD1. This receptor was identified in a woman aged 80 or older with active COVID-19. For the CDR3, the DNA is TGTGCCAGCAGCCGAGCCCCGGGACAGGGGGCCAATGAGCAGTTCTTC. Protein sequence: CASSRAPGQGANEQFF.